The text below deals with one T cell receptor (beta chain). The data originate from a study of blood T cell repertoires in COVID-19. The wider study: The analysed material was cDNA or gDNA that came from T cells, B-cell-depleted T cells, or PBMCs.

V dropped 9 bases and J dropped 0 bases, with 17 bases sitting between them. This CDR3 comprises 15 residues. Germline values: CDR1 LNHDA, CDR2 SQIVND (reference sequence). Generated by immunoSEQ multiplex PCR, the TCRdb table keeps only in-frame clones and is missing some. Here the sample spans approximately 330,000 clones, 80% to 90% being singletons. The origin of this receptor is a woman aged 35 to 49 with acute COVID-19. The V call is TRBV19, the J call TRBJ1-1, with D maybe TRBD1 (6 bases). The source material was PBMCs or T cells enriched from blood (not recorded which). The CDR3 loop reads CASQRQEIMNTEAFF. In nucleotides, the CDR3 is TGTGCCAGCCAACGACAGGAGATCATGAACACTGAAGCTTTCTTT.